This passage covers 26 T cell receptor beta chains from one sample sequenced in a study of T-cell memory formation after mild COVID-19. TCRdb analysed the 5' RACE reads with MiXCR anew, one entry per CDR3 protein. Here the sample spans about 450,000 distinct CDR3 sequences, 20% to 25% being singletons. Input material: PBMCs or a T cell subset sorted from them (not recorded which). The receptors were gathered from an adult woman who had mild COVID-19 (a few samples of this study predate the infection). Cell type and time point are not known.

This clonotype was counted only a few times. This rearrangement joins TRBV24-1 to TRBJ2-1; the match to TRBD2 covers 10 bases. V was pared by 4 bases and J by 4 bases, with 6 bases of the junction left unmatched. Germline V gene sequence: CDR1 KGHDR, CDR2 SFDVKD. The CDR3 covers 16 residues. This CDR3 is CATSESSGRAYNEQFF. CDR3 in DNA: TGTGCCACCAGTGAATCTAGCGGGAGAGCTTACAATGAGCAGTTCTTC.

This clonotype was seen a few times. V gene TRBV5-1 combines with J gene TRBJ2-3; TRBD1 aligns across 8 bases. There are 13 residues in the CDR3. Germline CDR1 SGHRS, CDR2 YFSETQ. The trim removed 7 bases at V and 5 bases at J, leaving 6 bases unmatched. CDR3 DNA: TGCGCCAGCCAGGACAGGGAGAAAGATACGCAGTATTTT. This gives the protein CASQDREKDTQYF.

This clonotype was picked up a small number of times. The rearrangement links TRBV20-1 to TRBJ2-2, with D possibly TRBD2 on 6 matching bases. V gave up 3 bases and J gave up 4 bases, with 12 bases separating them. Germline V CDR1 and CDR2: DFQATT, SNEGSKA (reference sequence). The CDR3 consists of 14 residues. CDR3 loop: CSARSAGSTGELFF. The CDR3 DNA sequence: TGCAGTGCTAGGTCTGCGGGGAGCACCGGGGAGCTGTTTTTT.

The chain is built from TRBV3-1 and TRBJ2-1, with 10 bases aligning to TRBD2. The CDR3 length is 19 residues. Germline CDR1 and CDR2: LGHDT and YNNKEL (reference sequence). V trimming: 1 base; J trimming: 2 bases; junction bases outside the gene matches: 11. CDR3 coding DNA: TGTGCCAGCAGCCAAGCCCAACCCGGGACTAGCGTTACCTACAATGAGCAGTTCTTC. Translating gives CASSQAQPGTSVTYNEQFF.

The V gene is TRBV20-1, the J gene TRBJ1-2, with 7 bases that match TRBD1. The CDR3 is 13 residues long. CDR1 and CDR2 from the germline V gene are DFQATT and SNEGSKA (reference sequence). Germline trimming cut 1 base from V and 7 bases from J; bases unmatched to any gene: 6. The CDR3 DNA reads as TGCAGTGCTAGAGGACAGGGACAGCTTGGCTACACCTTC. Amino acid sequence: CSARGQGQLGYTF.

The rearrangement joins TRBV19 to TRBJ1-3; TRBD1 matches at 8 bases. J was trimmed by 4 bases and V by 5 bases; bases with no gene match: 7. The germline CDR1 and CDR2 sequences are LNHDA and SQIVND (reference sequence). The CDR3 consists of 15 residues. This CDR3 reads CASSFDRGSGNTIYF. The CDR3 DNA sequence: TGTGCCAGTAGTTTCGACAGGGGATCGGGAAACACCATATATTTT. Full variable domain (rest looked up from reference TRBV19 and TRBJ1-3): DGGITQSPKYLFRKEGQNVTLSCEQNLNHDAMYWYRQDPGQGLRLIYYSQIVNDFQKGDIAEGYSVSREKKESFPLTVTSAQKNPTAFYLCASSFDRGSGNTIYFGEGSWLTVV.

This clonotype was seen a handful of times. The chain recombines TRBV11-3 with TRBJ2-7, with D tentatively TRBD2 (6 bases). The germline V gene encodes CDR1 SGHNT and CDR2 YENEEA. V gave up 2 bases and J gave up 3 bases, with 17 bases separating them. This CDR3 has 16 amino acids. The CDR3 DNA is TGTGCCAGCAGCTTACTCGGGAGCAGATCGCTCTACGAGCAGTACTTC. Residues: CASSLLGSRSLYEQYF.

The J gene is TRBJ2-3, the V gene TRBV4-3; D is tentatively TRBD1 or TRBD2 (6 bases each). Trimming stripped 1 base from V and 4 bases from J, with 12 bases between. This CDR3 region has 15 residues. Germline CDR1 and CDR2: LGHNA and YSLEER. The CDR3 DNA sequence: TGCGCCAGCAGCCAAGTGGGGGGCCCTGCAGATACGCAGTATTTT. Its protein product is CASSQVGGPADTQYF.

CDR3 sequence: CASSYSSGWTPARNEQFF. The CDR3 DNA reads TGTGCCAGCAGTTACTCTAGCGGATGGACCCCTGCTCGCAATGAGCAGTTCTTC. The V call is TRBV6-6, the J call TRBJ2-1, with D tentatively TRBD2 (6 bases). This CDR3 region has 18 residues. The V gene's germline CDR1 is MNHNY and CDR2 SVGAGI (reference sequence). V lost 0 bases, J lost 6 bases, and 21 bases lay in between.

For the CDR3, the DNA is TGTGCCAGCAGCTCAACCGGGACAGCCTACAATGAGCAGTTCTTC. Residues: CASSSTGTAYNEQFF. J is TRBJ2-1 and V is TRBV11-1; the match to TRBD1 covers 7 bases. V was clipped by 4 bases and J by 2 bases; unmatched bases: 5. Per the germline V gene, CDR1 is SGHAT and CDR2 is FQDESV (reference sequence). The CDR3 length is 15 residues.

The rearrangement joins TRBV2 to TRBJ1-4; perhaps TRBD1 as D (5 bases). Trimming took 8 bases from V and 8 from J, leaving 18 bases between them. The CDR3 covers 14 residues. Germline loops: CDR1 SNHLY, CDR2 FYNNEI. The CDR3 loop reads CASQKRGVEEKLFF. The CDR3 nucleotides are TGTGCCAGCCAAAAGAGGGGTGTGGAGGAAAAACTGTTTTTT.

V usage is TRBV5-4 and J usage is TRBJ2-1, with D possibly being TRBD1 (5 bases). V was pared by 4 bases and J by 6 bases, with 26 bases between. This CDR3 has 18 amino acids. Germline lookup yields CDR1 SGHNT and CDR2 YYREEE (reference sequence). DNA of the CDR3: TGTGCCAGCAGCCGAATCGGGCCGGCCAGGGTCACGGGCAATGAGCAGTTCTTC. Amino acid sequence: CASSRIGPARVTGNEQFF.

The chain uses TRBV12-3 or TRBV12-4 and TRBJ1-5; tentatively, D is TRBD1 (5 bases). There are 15 residues in the CDR3. V lost 6 bases and J lost 0, with 12 bases in between. The CDR3 region is CASRPSGGSNQPQHF. The CDR3 DNA reads TGTGCCAGCAGACCCTCGGGGGGTAGCAATCAGCCCCAGCATTTT.

The chain joins TRBV7-2 to TRBJ1-4; 8 bases are shared with TRBD1. The junction had 6 bases not matched to a gene; V was cut back by 5 bases and J by 4 bases. CDR1 and CDR2 from the germline V gene are SGHTA and FQGNSA. The CDR3 has 15 amino acids. The CDR3 sequence: CASSPRDRINEKLFF. DNA for the CDR3: TGTGCCAGCAGCCCCCGGGACAGGATTAATGAAAAACTGTTTTTT.

This clonotype was seen repeatedly, ten times or more. This chain links TRBV7-9 with TRBJ1-2, with D perhaps matching TRBD1 (5 bases). CDR3 length equals 11 residues. V shed 3 bases and J shed 7 bases, with 6 bases lying between them. The germline gives CDR1 SEHNR, CDR2 FQNEAQ (reference sequence). The CDR3 nucleotides are TGTGCCAGCAGCTTGGGGGGTGGCTACACCTTC. It codes for CASSLGGGYTF. The full variable domain, rest sourced from reference TRBV7-9 and TRBJ1-2, is DTGVSQNPRHKITKRGQNVTFRCDPISEHNRLYWYRQTLGQGPEFLTYFQNEAQLEKSRLLSDRFSAERPKGSFSTLEIQRTEQGDSAMYLCASSLGGGYTFGSGTRLTVV.

The chain carries TRBV2 and TRBJ2-1; TRBD2 agrees at 12 bases. The CDR3 has 16 amino acids. Germline CDR1 SNHLY, CDR2 FYNNEI. Germline trimming cut 3 bases from V and 4 bases from J; bases unmatched to any gene: 4. The CDR3 loop reads CASSDRTSGAYNEQFF. CDR3 in DNA: TGTGCCAGCAGTGACCGGACTAGCGGGGCATACAATGAGCAGTTCTTC.

The CDR3 is CASRLLGTRDSPLHF. The DNA for the CDR3 is TGTGCCAGCAGACTCCTCGGGACACGCGATTCACCCCTCCACTTT. J is TRBJ1-6 and V is TRBV27; a weak D match, TRBD1 (6 bases). Deletions cut 6 bases from V and 8 bases from J, with 17 bases between. Germline CDR1 and CDR2: MNHEY and SMNVEV (reference sequence). CDR3 length equals 15 residues.

This clonotype showed up just a few times. The chain combines TRBV20-1 with TRBJ1-5; D not resolved. Looked up from germline, CDR1 is DFQATT and CDR2 is SNEGSKA (reference sequence). This CDR3 has 15 residues. The germline V and J ends were trimmed by 3 bases and 0 bases, with 12 bases remaining between them. CDR3 DNA sequence: TGCAGTGCTAGTCCCTTACAAGTTAGCAATCAGCCCCAGCATTTT. Protein product: CSASPLQVSNQPQHF.

CDR3 sequence: CASTRAGGPYNEQFF. DNA for the CDR3: TGTGCCAGCACCCGAGCGGGAGGTCCCTACAATGAGCAGTTCTTC. The chain couples TRBV9 to TRBJ2-1, with 9 positions matching TRBD2. The CDR3 length is 15 residues. With V trimmed by 6 bases and J by 2 bases, 6 bases remained unmatched. Germline V gene data show CDR1 as SGDLS and CDR2 as YYNGEE.

This clonotype was seen a handful of times. The J gene is TRBJ2-1, the V gene TRBV7-6; TRBD1 or TRBD2 may be the D gene (5 bases each). CDR3 length equals 14 residues. Between the trimmed V and J ends, which lost 2 bases and 5 bases, there was a span of 10 bases. CDR1 is SGHVS, CDR2 FNYEAQ, per germline. DNA for the CDR3: TGTGCCAGCAGCTTAATGCTGGGGGACAATGAGCAGTTCTTC. It specifies CASSLMLGDNEQFF.

The chain uses TRBV9 and TRBJ2-1; no firm D call. CDR1 SGDLS and CDR2 YYNGEE come from the germline V gene. Trimming shortened V by 1 base and J by 3 bases, and 5 bases separated the two germline ends. This CDR3 region has 13 residues. The CDR3 loop is CASSVFGYNEQFF. The CDR3 DNA sequence: TGTGCCAGCAGCGTATTCGGCTACAATGAGCAGTTCTTC.

The chain employs TRBV21-1 and TRBJ1-2; the table assigns TRBD1, which was not confirmed against the DNA. TRBV21-1 is an annotated pseudogene. This CDR3 region has 14 residues. CDR3 DNA sequence: TGTGCCACCATGAGACAGACTCCCCCCTATGGCTACACCTTC. Its translation: CATMRQTPPYGYTF.

The gene calls are TRBV7-9 and TRBJ2-1; D is perhaps TRBD2 (6 bases). The CDR3 extends over 13 amino acids. Between the trimmed V and J ends, which lost 1 base and 9 bases, there was a span of 10 bases. Germline V gives CDR1 SEHNR, CDR2 FQNEAQ (reference sequence). Here the CDR3 reads CASSLGQGLEQFF. The DNA of the CDR3 is TGTGCCAGCAGCTTAGGGCAGGGACTTGAGCAGTTCTTC.

CDR3 loop: CASSLLGRGGTDTQYF. The DNA for the CDR3 is TGTGCCAGCAGCTTGCTGGGGCGGGGGGGCACAGATACGCAGTATTTT. The chain links TRBV7-9 to TRBJ2-3, with TRBD2 matching over 8 bases. The V gene end was trimmed by 3 bases and the J gene end by 1 base; junction bases not matched to a gene: 6. Germline CDR1 is SEHNR and CDR2 is FQNEAQ (reference sequence). The CDR3 consists of 16 residues.

V gene TRBV7-9 combines with J gene TRBJ2-7; 7 bases agree with TRBD1. The CDR3 has 13 amino acids. V was pared by 5 bases and J by 3 bases, with 4 bases of the junction left unmatched. The germline gives CDR1 SEHNR, CDR2 FQNEAQ (reference sequence). Here the CDR3 DNA reads TGTGCCAGCAGCCTTAGACAGGGCTACGAGCAGTACTTC. This translates into CASSLRQGYEQYF.

In this sample, this clonotype turned up a few times. This chain uses TRBV6-2 or TRBV6-3 with TRBJ2-3; TRBD2 aligns across 10 bases. V lost 5 bases, J lost 2 bases, and 4 bases stayed unmatched. Germline V gives CDR1 MNHEY, CDR2 SVGEGT. The CDR3 is made up of 15 amino acids. This CDR3 reads CASSRLAGDTDTQYF. CDR3 DNA sequence: TGTGCCAGCAGTCGACTAGCGGGCGACACAGATACGCAGTATTTT.